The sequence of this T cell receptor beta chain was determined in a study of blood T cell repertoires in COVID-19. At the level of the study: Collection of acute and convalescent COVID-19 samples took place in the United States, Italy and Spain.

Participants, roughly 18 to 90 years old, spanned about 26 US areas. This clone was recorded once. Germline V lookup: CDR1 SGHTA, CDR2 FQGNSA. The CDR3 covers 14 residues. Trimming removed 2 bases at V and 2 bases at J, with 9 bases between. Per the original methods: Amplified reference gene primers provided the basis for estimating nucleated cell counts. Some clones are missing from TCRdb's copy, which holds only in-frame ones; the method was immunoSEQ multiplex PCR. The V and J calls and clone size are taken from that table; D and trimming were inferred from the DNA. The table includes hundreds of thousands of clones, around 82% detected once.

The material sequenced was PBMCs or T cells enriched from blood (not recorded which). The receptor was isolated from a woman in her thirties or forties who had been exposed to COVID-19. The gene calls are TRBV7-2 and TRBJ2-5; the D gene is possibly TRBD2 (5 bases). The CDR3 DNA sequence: TGTGCCAGCAGCTTATCCCGGGGACAAGAGACCCAGTACTTC. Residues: CASSLSRGQETQYF.